A selection of T cell receptor beta chains follows, all from one sample in a study of cytomegalovirus exposure and HLA in healthy donors. TCRdb's copy holds only in-frame clones and misses some; the assay was immunoSEQ multiplex PCR. Among roughly 100,000 clones listed, approximately 70% were seen once. Specimen: PBMCs. These receptors were taken from a man younger than 45 in good health and CMV-seropositive. Each CDR3 is given with its conserved first and last residue. Fields, in order: J gene, clone size, V gene, D gene, CDR3 protein, CDR3 DNA. The D gene is left open where the match is weak. Part of the rows lack a size; the others show once, few, many or a class for expanded clones.

TRBJ1-2	once	TRBV19	.	CASMSGANYGYTF	TGTGCCAGTATGTCAGGGGCCAACTATGGCTACACCTTC
TRBJ2-7	.	TRBV25-1	.	CASSESNAGYEQYF	TGTGCCAGCAGTGAATCCAATGCGGGCTACGAGCAGTACTTC
TRBJ1-5	.	TRBV6-5	.	CASSVQGNQPQHF	TGTGCCAGCAGTGTACAGGGAAATCAGCCCCAGCATTTT
TRBJ2-3	few	TRBV10-3	TRBD2	CAISGDLAGSTDTQYF	TGTGCCATCAGTGGGGACCTAGCGGGGAGCACAGATACGCAGTATTTT
TRBJ2-3	few	TRBV15	.	CATSRGTSTDTQYF	TGTGCCACCAGCAGAGGGACTAGCACAGATACGCAGTATTTT
TRBJ2-3	.	TRBV27	TRBD1	CASSLWQGADTQYF	TGTGCCAGCAGTTTATGGCAGGGGGCAGATACGCAGTATTTT
TRBJ2-5	once	TRBV19	TRBD1	CASSKPGQGQYF	TGTGCCAGTAGTAAACCGGGACAGGGCCAGTACTTC
TRBJ2-1	.	TRBV19	.	CASTTTILDNEQFF	TGTGCCAGTACCACTACCATCCTAGACAATGAGCAGTTCTTC
TRBJ2-1	.	TRBV13	TRBD2	CASSLRRGEYNEQFF	TGTGCCAGCAGCTTACGGCGGGGGGAGTACAATGAGCAGTTCTTC
TRBJ2-5	.	TRBV5-4	.	CASSPDNPPTQYF	TGTGCCAGCAGCCCTGACAACCCCCCCACCCAGTACTTC
TRBJ2-3	.	TRBV7-3	TRBD1	CASSLLTGEDTQYF	TGTGCCAGCAGCTTATTGACAGGGGAGGATACGCAGTATTTT
TRBJ2-1	.	TRBV6-5	.	CASRQPGHQYNEQFF	TGTGCCAGCAGACAGCCGGGACACCAGTACAATGAGCAGTTCTTC
TRBJ2-1	.	TRBV10-3	TRBD1	CAIRLTGGEYNEQFF	TGTGCCATCAGACTGACAGGGGGCGAATACAATGAGCAGTTCTTC
TRBJ1-2	.	TRBV10-3	TRBD1	CAISAQGVDGYTF	TGTGCCATCAGTGCACAGGGGGTTGATGGCTACACCTTC
TRBJ1-2	.	TRBV6-1	TRBD1	CASRETGGGGYTF	TGTGCCAGCAGGGAAACAGGGGGAGGAGGCTACACCTTC
TRBJ1-6	.	TRBV19	.	CASSLVTGRSNSPLHF	TGTGCCAGTAGTCTTGTCACTGGGAGGAGTAATTCACCCCTCCACTTT
TRBJ1-1	.	TRBV10-3	.	CAISQGGNTEAFF	TGTGCCATCAGTCAGGGAGGGAACACTGAAGCTTTCTTT
TRBJ1-2	few	TRBV7-8	.	CARSMGGARGYTF	TGTGCCAGGTCGATGGGGGGGGCGCGGGGCTACACCTTC
TRBJ2-1	.	TRBV7-9	.	CASSSRMISSYNEQFF	TGTGCCAGCAGCTCTAGAATGATTAGCTCCTACAATGAGCAGTTCTTC
TRBJ2-7	once	TRBV15	.	CATSRIDTYEQYF	TGTGCCACCAGCCGGATCGACACGTACGAGCAGTACTTC
TRBJ2-5	few	TRBV9	TRBD1	CASSALTGGETQYF	TGTGCCAGCAGCGCCCTGACAGGGGGTGAGACCCAGTACTTC
TRBJ2-3	.	TRBV7-9	TRBD2	CASSLSSGEYTQYF	TGTGCCAGCAGCTTATCTAGCGGGGAATATACGCAGTATTTT
TRBJ2-1	few	TRBV19	TRBD1	CATRQGGFNEQFF	TGTGCCACAAGACAGGGGGGATTCAATGAGCAGTTCTTC
TRBJ1-5	.	TRBV6-5	.	CASSLREQWPQHF	TGTGCCAGCAGTCTCAGGGAACAGTGGCCCCAGCATTTT
TRBJ2-2	few	TRBV27	TRBD2	CASSFRSPTSTGTGELFF	TGTGCCAGCAGTTTTCGATCCCCGACTAGCACGGGCACCGGGGAGCTGTTTTTT
TRBJ2-7	few	TRBV10-3	TRBD2	CAITLGLAGGEQYF	TGTGCCATCACGTTGGGACTAGCGGGGGGGGAGCAGTACTTC
TRBJ1-1	.	TRBV13	.	CASSLPTEAFF	TGTGCCAGCAGCTTACCGACAGAAGCTTTCTTT
TRBJ1-1	few	TRBV6-5	.	CASSYSNTGNTEAFF	TGTGCCAGCAGTTACTCGAACACAGGGAACACTGAAGCTTTCTTT
TRBJ2-7	few	TRBV7-2	TRBD2	CASSRTSGIEQYF	TGTGCCAGCAGCCGGACTAGCGGTATTGAGCAGTACTTC
TRBJ2-1	.	TRBV5-8	TRBD2	CASSLELAGEQFF	TGTGCCAGCAGCTTGGAACTAGCGGGGGAGCAGTTCTTC
TRBJ2-1	.	TRBV9	TRBD2	CASSVGLAGLVEQFF	TGTGCCAGCAGCGTAGGCCTAGCGGGGTTGGTTGAGCAGTTCTTC
TRBJ2-5	.	TRBV29-1	.	CSASDGGTQYF	TGCAGCGCCTCGGACGGGGGGACCCAGTACTTC
TRBJ1-4	.	TRBV5-8	.	CASSRRLDEKLFF	TGTGCCAGCAGCAGGAGATTGGATGAAAAACTGTTTTTT
TRBJ2-1	few	TRBV7-9	TRBD2	CASTPPYRLAGVKNEQFF	TGTGCCAGCACCCCCCCCTACAGACTAGCGGGGGTGAAAAATGAGCAGTTCTTC
TRBJ2-7	.	TRBV6-5	TRBD1	CASRRDRVIGEQYF	TGTGCCAGCAGGAGGGACAGGGTAATTGGCGAGCAGTACTTC
TRBJ1-2	few	TRBV27	.	CASSLQGGYGYTF	TGTGCCAGCAGTTTACAGGGTGGCTATGGCTACACCTTC
TRBJ2-5	.	TRBV4-1	TRBD1	CASSQGQGAWGETQYF	TGCGCCAGCAGCCAAGGACAGGGGGCTTGGGGGGAGACCCAGTACTTC
TRBJ1-2	.	TRBV19	.	CASRERGRDGYTF	TGTGCCAGTAGAGAAAGGGGAAGGGATGGCTACACCTTC
TRBJ2-5	.	TRBV11-2	TRBD2	CASSLRTSGGARQETQYF	TGTGCCAGCAGCTTAAGGACTAGCGGGGGGGCAAGGCAAGAGACCCAGTACTTC
TRBJ1-2	.	TRBV27	.	CASSLGGAAGYTF	TGTGCCAGCAGTTTAGGGGGCGCGGCAGGCTACACCTTC
TRBJ2-3	.	TRBV11-2	.	CASSRLLSTDTQYF	TGTGCCAGCAGCCGTCTCCTAAGCACAGATACGCAGTATTTT
TRBJ1-2	.	TRBV2	.	CASGRVGYGYTF	TGTGCCAGCGGGCGGGTCGGCTATGGCTACACCTTC